This T cell receptor beta chain stems from a study of metastatic and nonmetastatic thyroid tumors. Study in general: The study looked at repertoires side by side in blood and in tumor or nodule tissue from malignant and benign thyroid patients.

Germline values: CDR1 SNHLY, CDR2 FYNNEI. The CDR3 has 13 residues. This clone was observed a handful of times. Its target is not known. A much larger clone differs from this one at a single base, so this may be a read error. How the authors handled the data: The study took CDR3 differences across clinicopathological groups and made a distant-metastasis classifier for papillary thyroid cancer from them. MiXCR reprocessed the PCR reads for TCRdb. The V and J calls follow TCRdb's processing rather than the paper's. The top ten hold about 10% of the sample, which has over 20,000 clones, approximately 15% seen once. Patients had received no treatment of any kind before thyroid surgery. General observations from the study: Significantly greater TCR beta diversity was reportedly found in malignant thyroid tumors than in benign nodules (in blood and tumor).

The TCR sequence derives from a female donor with papillary thyroid cancer or a benign thyroid nodule (not recorded which). Some clones in this sample may be carry-over from other donors' samples. Sequencing input: tumor tissue. The rearrangement links TRBV2 to TRBJ2-7; the D is unclear. The CDR3 sequence is CASRDRYSYDQYF. The CDR3 DNA is TGTGCCAGCAGGGACCGCTACTCCTACGATCAGTACTTC. Variable domain in full (rest from reference TRBV2 and TRBJ2-7): EPEVTQTPSHQVTQMGQEVILRCVPISNHLYFYWYRQILGQKVEFLVSFYNNEISEKSEIFDDQFSVERPDGSNFTLKIRSTKLEDSAMYFCASRDRYSYDQYFGPGTRLTVT.